The 21 T cell receptor beta chains listed next were all sequenced from one sample in a study of response to subunit inactivated influenza vaccine. One entry per CDR3 protein, called by TCRdb with MiXCR from the RT-PCR reads. The sample lists a few hundred thousand distinct CDR3 sequences; over 9% were seen once. The sample was also linked to a second study, of T cells expressing NK-cell markers. As reported in that work: Beta-chain TCR cDNA was generated via 5'RACE template switching with UMIs.

This specimen was PBMCs from blood, taken on the day of vaccination. These receptors all stem from a man aged 50 or older who received an inactivated influenza vaccine.

This chain connects TRBV4-2 to TRBJ2-7, with D unresolved. Trimming cost V 0 bases and J 4 bases, with 10 bases left between them. CDR1 and CDR2 from the germline V gene are LGHNA and YNFKEQ. This CDR3 contains 14 residues. The CDR3 nucleotides read TGTGCCAGCAGCCAAGATGCCTCGGGTTACGAGCAGTACTTC. Translated, it gives CASSQDASGYEQYF.

This clonotype was counted between two and nine times. This chain joins TRBV9 and TRBJ1-3, with 7 bases aligning to TRBD1. In germline, CDR1 is SGDLS, CDR2 YYNGEE. There are 15 residues in the CDR3. V shed 4 bases and J 2 bases; nucleotides not matched to a gene: 6. CDR3 DNA sequence: TGTGCCAGCAGCCCCACAGGGGCACCTGGAAACACCATATATTTT. Its translation: CASSPTGAPGNTIYF.

This clonotype has more than one count but fewer than ten. The CDR3 DNA follows: TGTGCCAGCAGTTTATCGTACAGGGCCTACGAGCAGTACTTC. Translated: CASSLSYRAYEQYF. This chain links TRBV12-3 or TRBV12-4 with TRBJ2-7, with D perhaps matching TRBD1 (6 bases). V shed 2 bases and J shed 2 bases, with 10 bases lying between them. The CDR3 spans 14 residues.

The chain recombines TRBV5-1 with TRBJ1-1; the match to TRBD1 covers 8 bases. Germline CDR1 reads SGHRS; CDR2 reads YFSETQ. The CDR3 is made up of 12 amino acids. Trimming removed 4 bases from V and 11 bases from J; junction bases left unmatched: 7. CDR3 region: CASSATTGAAFF. The CDR3 coding sequence is TGCGCCAGCAGCGCGACGACAGGGGCCGCTTTCTTT.

This clonotype was found a few times. V is TRBV5-5 and J is TRBJ2-5; no reliable D call. V was clipped by 4 bases and J by 2 bases, with 9 bases between them. Germline assignment: CDR1 SGHKS and CDR2 YYEKEE (reference sequence). This CDR3 comprises 13 residues. CDR3 protein: CASSNIMQETQYF. The CDR3 nucleotides read TGTGCCAGCAGCAACATAATGCAAGAGACCCAGTACTTC.

V usage is TRBV6-6 and J usage is TRBJ1-1; D gene ambiguous. V lost 4 bases, J lost 6 bases, and 9 bases lay in between. Germline-derived CDR1 and CDR2 are MNHNY and SVGAGI (reference sequence). The CDR3 consists of 12 residues. The CDR3 loop is CASSFPDAEAFF. In DNA form, the CDR3 reads TGTGCCAGCAGTTTCCCAGACGCTGAAGCTTTCTTT.

The sample holds many counts of this clonotype. The chain combines TRBV7-9 with TRBJ2-5; D gene ambiguous. This CDR3 comprises 13 residues. Germline CDR1 is SEHNR and CDR2 is FQNEAQ (reference sequence). V lost 2 bases and J 5 bases, leaving 9 bases between the germline ends. The CDR3 reads CASSLIGLETQYF. In DNA form, the CDR3 reads TGTGCCAGCAGCTTAATAGGGTTGGAGACCCAGTACTTC. The entire variable domain, with the rest obtained from reference TRBV7-9 and TRBJ2-5, is as follows: DTGVSQNPRHKITKRGQNVTFRCDPISEHNRLYWYRQTLGQGPEFLTYFQNEAQLEKSRLLSDRFSAERPKGSFSTLEIQRTEQGDSAMYLCASSLIGLETQYFGPGTRLLVL.

The chain uses TRBV20-1 and TRBJ2-3, with 8 bases lining up with TRBD2. V shed 6 bases, J shed 3 bases, and the junction held 14 bases outside the gene matches. The CDR3 consists of 16 residues. Germline loops: CDR1 DFQATT, CDR2 SNEGSKA (reference sequence). CDR3: CSARFSGLAGTDTQYF. Written as DNA, the CDR3 is TGCAGTGCGAGATTCAGCGGACTAGCTGGTACAGATACGCAGTATTTT.

This clonotype was seen only a few times. The J gene is TRBJ2-1, the V gene TRBV12-3 or TRBV12-4; no clear D gene. The germline V and J ends were trimmed by 6 bases and 2 bases, with 8 bases remaining between them. The CDR3 is 13 residues long. This CDR3 is CASSQPAYNEQFF. In nucleotides, the CDR3 is TGTGCCAGCAGCCAACCTGCCTACAATGAGCAGTTCTTC.

The chain uses TRBV28 and TRBJ2-3; 10 bases align to TRBD2. V lost 11 bases, J lost 0 bases, and 8 bases stayed unmatched. Per germline, CDR1 MDHEN and CDR2 SYDVKM. The CDR3 runs to 15 residues. This CDR3 reads CALGTSAVSTDTQYF. The DNA of the CDR3 is TGTGCCTTGGGGACTAGCGCCGTTAGCACAGATACGCAGTATTTT.

This clonotype turned up a few times. This rearrangement joins TRBV28 to TRBJ1-5; TRBD1 might be the D (6 bases). The germline CDR1 and CDR2 sequences are MDHEN and SYDVKM. The CDR3 extends over 16 amino acids. V gave up 3 bases and J gave up 0 bases, with 12 bases separating them. This chain's CDR3 is CASSFRTANSNQPQHF. The CDR3 coding sequence is TGTGCCAGCAGTTTTCGGACAGCAAATAGCAATCAGCCCCAGCATTTT.

Comments on this clonotype: The CDR3 end shows no conserved phenylalanine or tryptophan, and so a read error is likely. This rearrangement joins TRBV3-1 to TRBJ2-7, with TRBD2 matching 10 bases. This CDR3 spans 15 amino acids. CDR1 LGHDT and CDR2 YNNKEL come from the germline V gene (reference sequence). The V and J ends lost 1 base and 3 bases, in that order; junction bases with no gene match: 3. CDR3 sequence (DNA): TGTGCCAGCAGCCAAGGGCTAGCGGGGGACTACGAGCAGTACCTC. It yields the protein CASSQGLAGDYEQYL.

This chain uses TRBV6-5 with TRBJ1-4; perhaps TRBD1 as D (6 bases). The CDR3 is 16 residues long. Per germline, CDR1 MNHEY and CDR2 SVGAGI. The V gene lost 2 bases and the J gene lost 5 bases, with 15 bases spanning the gap. The CDR3, as DNA: TGTGCCAGCAGTTACGGGCTAGGGGGAGTAAATGAAAAACTGTTTTTT. Protein product: CASSYGLGGVNEKLFF.

This clonotype was observed a few times. The chain links TRBV2 to TRBJ1-6; 10 bases match TRBD1. Germline-derived CDR1 and CDR2 are SNHLY and FYNNEI. The V gene end was trimmed by 10 bases and the J gene end by 9 bases; junction bases not matched to a gene: 12. This CDR3 region has 15 residues. The CDR3 protein is CAILRGDRGGSPLHF. The CDR3 DNA is TGTGCCATCCTAAGAGGGGACAGGGGTGGTTCACCCCTCCACTTT.

The J gene is TRBJ2-1, the V gene TRBV15; TRBD2 might be the D (5 bases). The germline CDR1 and CDR2 sequences are LNHNV and YYDKDF (reference sequence). This CDR3 region has 16 residues. Trimming cost V 1 base and J 1 base, with 11 bases left between them. The CDR3 protein is CATSRVWEPSYNEQFF. The CDR3 DNA sequence: TGTGCCACCAGCAGAGTTTGGGAGCCTTCCTACAATGAGCAGTTCTTC.

This clonotype came up once. A read error may account for a junction end that differs from germline. This chain uses TRBV9 with TRBJ2-2, with 9 bases identical to TRBD1. Germline lookup yields CDR1 SGDLS and CDR2 YYNGEE. The CDR3 is 15 residues long. In DNA, the CDR3 is TGTGCCAGCAGCGTAGGACAGGGGGACACCGGGGAGCTGCTTTTT. Translated, it gives CASSVGQGDTGELLF.

This clonotype showed up just once. The chain uses TRBV20-1 and TRBJ2-7; the D is unclear. The V gene lost 5 bases and the J gene lost 4 bases, with 12 bases spanning the gap. The CDR3 covers 12 residues. Germline-derived CDR1 and CDR2 are DFQATT and SNEGSKA (reference sequence). The CDR3 protein is CSAQSDLYEQYF. CDR3 bases: TGCAGTGCTCAATCGGACCTTTACGAGCAGTACTTC.

A few counts support this clonotype. V and J are TRBV6-1 and TRBJ1-4; 7 bases fit TRBD1. Trimming took 4 bases from V and 6 from J; bases not matched to a gene: 5. This CDR3 spans 14 amino acids. The germline V gene has CDR1 MNHNS and CDR2 SASEGT. The CDR3: CASSGQGVHEKLFF. The DNA of the CDR3 is TGTGCCAGCAGTGGACAGGGCGTTCATGAAAAACTGTTTTTT.

Many counts were recorded for this clonotype. V gene TRBV4-3 combines with J gene TRBJ2-7; D remains unclear. Germline V lookup: CDR1 LGHNA, CDR2 YSLEER. The CDR3 contains 15 residues. With 1 base removed from V and 3 bases from J, the gap between germline ends came to 13 bases. The CDR3 sequence: CASSQGHKNYYEQYF. CDR3 coding DNA: TGCGCCAGCAGCCAAGGTCACAAGAACTACTACGAGCAGTACTTC.

On this clonotype itself: Mismatch with germline at one junction end may stem from a read error. The rearrangement links TRBV7-2 to TRBJ2-3; D is perhaps TRBD1 or TRBD2 (5 bases each). CDR1 SGHTA and CDR2 FQGNSA come from the germline V gene. The CDR3 runs to 15 residues. In DNA, the CDR3 is TGTGCCAGCATCCGGGATTCCGGGCTCCAGGGTCGGTCGGATTTT. Translated, it gives CASIRDSGLQGRSDF. Supplemented by reference TRBV7-2 and TRBJ2-3, the full variable domain reads GAGVSQSPSNKVTEKGKDVELRCDPISGHTALYWYRQSLGQGLEFLIYFQGNSAPDKSGLPSDRFSAERTGGSVSTLTIQRTQQEDSAVYLCASIRDSGLQGRSDFGPGTRLTVL.

This clonotype has just a few counts. V usage is TRBV20-1 and J usage is TRBJ2-1, with a tentative D call TRBD2 (7 bases). From germline, CDR1 is DFQATT and CDR2 SNEGSKA (reference sequence). V shed 5 bases and J shed 5 bases, with 28 bases lying between them. This CDR3 comprises 18 residues. The CDR3 DNA reads TGCAGTGCTCCGAGTGGCCAAACAGGGCGGGAGAGGGACAATGAGCAGTTCTTC. The encoded protein is CSAPSGQTGRERDNEQFF.